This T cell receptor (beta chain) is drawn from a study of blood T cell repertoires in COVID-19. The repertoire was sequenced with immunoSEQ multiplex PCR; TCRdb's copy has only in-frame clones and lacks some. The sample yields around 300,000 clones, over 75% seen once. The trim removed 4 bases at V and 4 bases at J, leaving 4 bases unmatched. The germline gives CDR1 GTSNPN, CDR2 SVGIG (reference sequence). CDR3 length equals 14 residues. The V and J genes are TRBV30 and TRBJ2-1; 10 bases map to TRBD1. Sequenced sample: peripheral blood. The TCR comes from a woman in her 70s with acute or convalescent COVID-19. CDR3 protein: CAWTGQGEYNEQFF. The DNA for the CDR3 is TGTGCCTGGACCGGACAGGGGGAGTACAATGAGCAGTTCTTC.